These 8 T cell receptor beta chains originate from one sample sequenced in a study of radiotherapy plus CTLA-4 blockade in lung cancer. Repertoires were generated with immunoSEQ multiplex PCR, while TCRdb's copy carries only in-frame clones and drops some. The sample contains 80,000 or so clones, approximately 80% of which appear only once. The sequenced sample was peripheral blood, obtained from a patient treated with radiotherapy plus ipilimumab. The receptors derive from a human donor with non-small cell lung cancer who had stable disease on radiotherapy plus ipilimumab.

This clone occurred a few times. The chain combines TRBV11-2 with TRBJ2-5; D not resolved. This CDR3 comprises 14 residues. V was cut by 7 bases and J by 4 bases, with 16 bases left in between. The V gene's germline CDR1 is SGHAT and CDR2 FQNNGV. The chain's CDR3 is CASTRSVLLETQYF. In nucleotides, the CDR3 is TGTGCCAGCACCCGGTCGGTCCTACTAGAGACCCAGTACTTC.

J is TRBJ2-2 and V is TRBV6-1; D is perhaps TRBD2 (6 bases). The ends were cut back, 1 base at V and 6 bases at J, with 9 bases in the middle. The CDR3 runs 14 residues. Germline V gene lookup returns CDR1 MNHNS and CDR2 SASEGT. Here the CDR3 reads CASSEVGGPGELFF. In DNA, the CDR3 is TGTGCCAGCAGTGAAGTCGGAGGGCCCGGGGAGCTGTTTTTT.

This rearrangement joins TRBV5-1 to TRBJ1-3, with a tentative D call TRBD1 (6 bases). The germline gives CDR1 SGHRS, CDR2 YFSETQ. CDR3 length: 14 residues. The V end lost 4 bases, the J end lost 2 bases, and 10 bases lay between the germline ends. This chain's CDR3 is CASSIGQTGNTIYF. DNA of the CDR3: TGCGCCAGCAGCATTGGACAGACTGGAAACACCATATATTTT.

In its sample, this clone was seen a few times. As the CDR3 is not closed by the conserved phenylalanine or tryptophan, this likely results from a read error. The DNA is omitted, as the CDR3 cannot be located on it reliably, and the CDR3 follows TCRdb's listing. The CDR3: CASSLETRYGS. V gene TRBV5-4 combines with J gene TRBJ2-7; TRBD1 reflects the table's D call only, with no check against the DNA. The CDR3 totals 11 residues, both ends included. Per the germline V gene, CDR1 is SGHNT and CDR2 is YYREEE (reference sequence).

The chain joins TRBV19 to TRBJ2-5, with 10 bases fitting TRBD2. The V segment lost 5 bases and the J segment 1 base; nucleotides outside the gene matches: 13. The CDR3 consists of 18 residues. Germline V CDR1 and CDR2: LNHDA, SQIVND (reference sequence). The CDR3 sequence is CASSLRASGGGPQETQYF. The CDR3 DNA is TGTGCCAGTAGTCTCCGAGCTAGCGGGGGCGGTCCCCAAGAGACCCAGTACTTC.

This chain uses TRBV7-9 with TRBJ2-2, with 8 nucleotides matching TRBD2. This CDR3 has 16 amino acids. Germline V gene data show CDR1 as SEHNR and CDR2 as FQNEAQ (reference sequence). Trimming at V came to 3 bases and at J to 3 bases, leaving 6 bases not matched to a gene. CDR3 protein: CASSLNRGGHTGELFF. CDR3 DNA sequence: TGTGCCAGCAGCTTGAATCGGGGGGGACACACCGGGGAGCTGTTTTTT.

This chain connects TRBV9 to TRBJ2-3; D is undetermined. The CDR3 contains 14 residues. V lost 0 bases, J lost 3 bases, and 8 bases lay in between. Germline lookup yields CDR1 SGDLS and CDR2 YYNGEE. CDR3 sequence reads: CASSVGSRTDTQYF. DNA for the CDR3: TGTGCCAGCAGCGTAGGCTCACGGACAGATACGCAGTATTTT. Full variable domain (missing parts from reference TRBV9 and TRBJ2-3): DSGVTQTPKHLITATGQRVTLRCSPRSGDLSVYWYQQSLDQGLQFLIQYYNGEERAKGNILERFSAQQFPDLHSELNLSSLELGDSALYFCASSVGSRTDTQYFGPGTRLTVL.

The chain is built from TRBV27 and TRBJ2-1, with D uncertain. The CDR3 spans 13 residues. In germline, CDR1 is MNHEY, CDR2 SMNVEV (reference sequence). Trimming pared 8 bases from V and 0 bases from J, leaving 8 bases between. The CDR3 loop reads CASSTRSYNEQFF. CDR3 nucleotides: TGTGCCAGCTCTACGCGCTCCTACAATGAGCAGTTCTTC.